The next 20 T cell receptor beta chains were all read from a single sample in a study of cytomegalovirus exposure and HLA in healthy donors. The primer mix had 60 Vbeta and 13 Jbeta primers. Data came from immunoSEQ multiplex PCR; TCRdb stores just in-frame clones and leaves some out. This table holds about 160,000 clones, just over 70% found once. Specimen: PBMCs. The receptors were sampled from a man aged 18 to 29 in good health and CMV-seropositive.

The V gene is TRBV25-1, the J gene TRBJ2-5; the D gene is possibly TRBD1 (6 bases). Trimming cost V 3 bases and J 1 base, with 12 bases left between them. The length of the CDR3 is 15 residues. The V gene's germline CDR1 is MGHDK and CDR2 SYGVNS. The CDR3 reads CASSDGRQAQETQYF. The DNA for the CDR3 is TGTGCCAGCAGTGACGGTAGACAGGCCCAAGAGACCCAGTACTTC.

This chain links TRBV2 with TRBJ1-5; D perhaps matches TRBD1 (6 bases). Between the trimmed V and J ends, which lost 6 bases and 6 bases, there was a span of 15 bases. Germline loops: CDR1 SNHLY, CDR2 FYNNEI. The CDR3 loop spans 14 amino acids. In DNA form, the CDR3 reads TGTGCCAGCAGGGCAGGGGACATCAGTCAGCCCCAGCATTTT. It codes for CASRAGDISQPQHF.

The V and J genes are TRBV28 and TRBJ1-2; TRBD1 is a possible D gene (5 bases). CDR1 and CDR2 (germline): MDHEN, SYDVKM. This CDR3 contains 15 residues. With 5 bases removed from V and 3 bases from J, the gap between germline ends came to 16 bases. In nucleotides, the CDR3 is TGTGCCAGCAGTATACCTGGCAGGGCAGACTATGGCTACACCTTC. This translates into CASSIPGRADYGYTF.

The rearrangement joins TRBV4-2 to TRBJ1-1, with TRBD1 matching 8 bases. The V gene end was trimmed by 1 base and the J gene end by 1 base; junction bases not matched to a gene: 2. This CDR3 is 15 amino acids long. CDR1 and CDR2 from the germline V gene are LGHNA and YNFKEQ. CDR3 residues: CASSQGGQANTEAFF. In nucleotides, the CDR3 is TGTGCCAGCAGCCAAGGGGGACAGGCGAACACTGAAGCTTTCTTT.

The table lists this clone with a few counts. The rearrangement joins TRBV11-2 to TRBJ2-3; D might be TRBD1 (6 bases). Per germline, CDR1 SGHAT and CDR2 FQNNGV. CDR3 length: 15 residues. The ends were cut back, 3 bases at V and 4 bases at J, with 14 bases in the middle. CDR3 nucleotides: TGTGCCAGCAGCTTCCGGGCGCCAGGGGCAGATACGCAGTATTTT. As protein: CASSFRAPGADTQYF.

This clone was seen a handful of times. V is TRBV5-1 and J is TRBJ2-1; maybe TRBD1 (6 bases). CDR3 length equals 15 residues. Trimming shortened V by 1 base and J by 7 bases, and 15 bases separated the two germline ends. In germline, CDR1 is SGHRS, CDR2 YFSETQ. CDR3 DNA sequence: TGCGCCAGCAGCTTGTGGGCAGGGGAAGGGAATGAGCAGTTCTTC. Translated, it gives CASSLWAGEGNEQFF.

Here the CDR3 reads CASRGELAGPTDTQYF. CDR3 DNA sequence: TGTGCCAGCAGAGGGGAACTAGCGGGTCCCACAGATACGCAGTATTTT. This chain links TRBV10-3 with TRBJ2-3; 9 bases fit TRBD2. This CDR3 spans 16 amino acids. Germline CDR1 reads ENHRY; CDR2 reads SYGVKD. The V gene end was trimmed by 10 bases and the J gene end by 2 bases; junction bases not matched to a gene: 13.

CDR3 region: CASSSAGGGEQFF. The DNA of the CDR3 is TGTGCCAGCAGTTCAGCGGGAGGGGGTGAGCAGTTCTTC. The chain links TRBV6-5 to TRBJ2-1, with TRBD2 matching 10 bases. This CDR3 has 13 residues. V lost 4 bases and J lost 9; bases outside the gene matches: 3. CDR1 and CDR2 from the germline V gene are MNHEY and SVGAGI.

The V and J genes are TRBV10-3 and TRBJ1-5, with D maybe TRBD1 (5 bases). Trimming stripped 0 bases from V and 6 bases from J, with 15 bases between. Germline loops: CDR1 ENHRY, CDR2 SYGVKD. The CDR3 totals 16 residues. In DNA form, the CDR3 reads TGTGCCATCAGTGAGTCAGGAGGGGCGCTTAGTCAGCCCCAGCATTTT. Encoded protein: CAISESGGALSQPQHF.

The chain has TRBV6-1 and TRBJ1-5, with 10 positions matching TRBD1. The V gene's germline CDR1 is MNHNS and CDR2 SASEGT. This CDR3 contains 16 residues. V lost 4 bases to trimming and J lost 4 bases; unmatched junction nucleotides: 7. The CDR3 DNA is TGTGCCAGCAGTGTTCCTTCGGGACAGGGGAATCAGCCCCAGCATTTT. As protein: CASSVPSGQGNQPQHF.

This chain uses TRBV19 with TRBJ2-1; D is uncertain. Germline V CDR1 and CDR2: LNHDA, SQIVND (reference sequence). This CDR3 comprises 13 residues. Trimming cost V 1 base and J 7 bases, with 8 bases left between them. The CDR3 nucleotides are TGTGCCAGTAGTATAGGGGCGACGAATGAGCAGTTCTTC. This codes for CASSIGATNEQFF. Using reference TRBV19 and TRBJ2-1 for the parts outside the CDR3, the full variable domain is DGGITQSPKYLFRKEGQNVTLSCEQNLNHDAMYWYRQDPGQGLRLIYYSQIVNDFQKGDIAEGYSVSREKKESFPLTVTSAQKNPTAFYLCASSIGATNEQFFGPGTRLTVL.

The rearrangement joins TRBV29-1 to TRBJ1-1, with 7 bases identical to TRBD1. Germline assignment: CDR1 SQVTM and CDR2 ANQGSEA. This CDR3 comprises 13 residues. V lost 6 bases, J lost 7 bases, and 11 bases stayed unmatched. Here the CDR3 DNA reads TGCAGCGTCGCCAGACCGGACAGGAGTGAAGCTTTCTTT. Amino acids: CSVARPDRSEAFF.

This clone turned up a few times. This chain uses TRBV28 with TRBJ1-1, with TRBD1 matching 10 bases. CDR1 is MDHEN and CDR2 is SYDVKM in the germline V gene. This CDR3 has 17 amino acids. Trimming took 2 bases from V and 6 from J; bases not matched to a gene: 12. The CDR3, as DNA: TGTGCCAGCAGTTTACTGGGACAGGGGCTAGTCCAGTCTGAAGCTTTCTTT. Translating it yields CASSLLGQGLVQSEAFF.

The gene calls are TRBV25-1 and TRBJ2-2, with D unresolved. Deletions cut 3 bases from V and 6 bases from J, with 11 bases between. The CDR3 consists of 14 residues. The germline V gene has CDR1 MGHDK and CDR2 SYGVNS. CDR3 amino acids: CASSDLTFAGELFF. The CDR3 region has the DNA TGTGCCAGCAGTGACCTGACTTTCGCCGGGGAGCTGTTTTTT.

V is TRBV18 and J is TRBJ2-5, with a possible D match to TRBD1 (7 bases). V lost 6 bases to trimming and J lost 4 bases, with 18 bases between them. Germline V CDR1 and CDR2: KGHSH, LQKENI. The CDR3 extends over 15 amino acids. CDR3 amino acids: CASSQAGGGGETQYF. In nucleotides, the CDR3 is TGTGCCAGCTCCCAAGCAGGGGGAGGTGGAGAGACCCAGTACTTC. Complete variable domain (other parts from reference TRBV18 and TRBJ2-5): NAGVMQNPRHLVRRRGQEARLRCSPMKGHSHVYWYRQLPEEGLKFMVYLQKENIIDESGMPKERFSAEFPKEGPSILRIQQVVRGDSAAYFCASSQAGGGGETQYFGPGTRLLVL.

The chain couples TRBV7-9 to TRBJ1-4; no reliable D call. V lost 0 bases and J 7 bases, leaving 9 bases between the germline ends. Germline values: CDR1 SEHNR, CDR2 FQNEAQ (reference sequence). The CDR3 runs 14 residues. CDR3 in DNA: TGTGCCAGCAGCTTAGCGCTAGGTGGTGAAAAACTGTTTTTT. It is translated as CASSLALGGEKLFF. Full variable domain (rest looked up from reference TRBV7-9 and TRBJ1-4): DTGVSQNPRHKITKRGQNVTFRCDPISEHNRLYWYRQTLGQGPEFLTYFQNEAQLEKSRLLSDRFSAERPKGSFSTLEIQRTEQGDSAMYLCASSLALGGEKLFFGSGTQLSVL.

The genes are TRBV5-8 and TRBJ1-2; TRBD1 aligns across 7 bases. The CDR3 runs 14 residues. Unmatched junction bases numbered 3, after V lost 4 bases and J lost 0 bases. The germline V gene encodes CDR1 SGHTS and CDR2 YDEGEE. CDR3 in DNA: TGTGCCAGCAGCCAGACAGGGTCTAACTATGGCTACACCTTC. Translating it yields CASSQTGSNYGYTF.

The genes are TRBV11-2 and TRBJ1-1; D ambiguous. Germline V gene lookup returns CDR1 SGHAT and CDR2 FQNNGV. The CDR3 is made up of 13 amino acids. The V end lost 5 bases, the J end lost 0 bases, and 7 bases lay between the germline ends. The CDR3 spells CASSQTVNTEAFF. CDR3 nucleotide sequence: TGTGCCAGCAGCCAAACAGTGAACACTGAAGCTTTCTTT.

This clone was observed a few times. V usage is TRBV4-2 and J usage is TRBJ1-2; D gene uncertain. From germline, CDR1 is LGHNA and CDR2 YNFKEQ. The V end lost 0 bases, the J end lost 1 base, and 15 bases lay between the germline ends. The CDR3 runs to 17 residues. DNA for the CDR3: TGTGCCAGCAGCCAAGAGTGGACGGGATCATTTAACTATGGCTACACCTTC. This sequence encodes CASSQEWTGSFNYGYTF.

The CDR3 loop reads CASSYSMGGSGYEQFF. CDR3 bases: TGTGCCAGCAGTTACTCGATGGGCGGGAGTGGCTATGAGCAGTTCTTC. This sequence joins TRBV6-6 and TRBJ2-1, with 7 bases that match TRBD2. With V trimmed by 0 bases and J by 8 bases, 10 bases remained unmatched. Germline V gene lookup returns CDR1 MNHNY and CDR2 SVGAGI (reference sequence). The CDR3 extends over 16 amino acids.